The 10 T cell receptor beta chains below come from one sample, sequenced in a study of spatial heterogeneity in lung cancer. TCRdb reprocessed the 5' RACE reads via MiXCR and lists one record per CDR3 protein. In the table there are about 50,000 distinct CDR3 sequences, under 8% of which are singletons. Stated time point: blood at routine non-recurrence follow-up after resection. The authors sequenced whole RNA from tumor, nontumor lung or frozen PBMC without sorting. This specimen consisted of PBMCs, obtained at follow-up. The receptors derive from a female donor with early-stage non-small cell lung cancer.

In its sample, this clonotype was seen many times. The rearrangement links TRBV6-2 or TRBV6-3 to TRBJ1-1; TRBD1 is a possible D gene (6 bases). V was trimmed by 4 bases and J by 0 bases, leaving 12 bases between them. Germline values: CDR1 MNHEY, CDR2 SVGEGT. The CDR3 sequence is 15 residues long. CDR3: CASSSWTALNTEAFF. Written as DNA, the CDR3 is TGTGCCAGCAGTTCCTGGACAGCTCTGAACACTGAAGCTTTCTTT.

This clonotype was observed at least ten times. The chain uses TRBV7-2 and TRBJ2-3, with 9 bases aligning to TRBD2. This CDR3 has 17 residues. Looked up from germline, CDR1 is SGHTA and CDR2 is FQGNSA. With 1 base clipped from V and 1 base from J, the junction kept 6 bases outside the gene matches. The CDR3 DNA is TGTGCCAGCAGCTTAGTGGCGGGGGGGCTAGGCACAGATACGCAGTATTTT. As protein: CASSLVAGGLGTDTQYF.

Ten or more counts support this clonotype. The chain has TRBV24-1 and TRBJ2-5; TRBD2 might be the D (5 bases). CDR1 KGHDR and CDR2 SFDVKD come from the germline V gene. Trimming removed 3 bases at V and 5 bases at J, with 18 bases between. This CDR3 comprises 16 residues. The CDR3 coding sequence is TGTGCCACCAGTGATCACGCGGGTGCTGTCTTGGAGACCCAGTACTTC. Translated, it gives CATSDHAGAVLETQYF.

Comments on this clonotype: A clone one base away is much larger, so this may be a read error. This chain uses TRBV7-9 with TRBJ2-3, with 8 bases fitting TRBD2. The CDR3 totals 15 residues. CDR1 and CDR2 from the germline V gene are SEHNR and FQNEAQ (reference sequence). CDR3 coding DNA: TGTCCCAGCAGCCGCCCCGGGGGGGCCTCAGATACGCAGTATTTT. Amino acid sequence: CPSSRPGGASDTQYF.

CDR3 nucleotide sequence: TGTGCCGGGCCTAGGGGGGCCGGGGATTTGGCCAAAAACATTCAGTACTTC. Amino acids: CAGPRGAGDLAKNIQYF. The J gene is TRBJ2-4, the V gene TRBV24-1; D possibly matches TRBD1 or TRBD2 (6 bases each). CDR1 KGHDR and CDR2 SFDVKD come from the germline V gene. The CDR3 runs 17 residues. V lost 12 bases and J 1 base, leaving 24 bases between the germline ends.

The table lists this clonotype with many counts. The chain joins TRBV5-1 to TRBJ2-1, with 8 nucleotides matching TRBD2. The CDR3 runs to 15 residues. The V segment lost 4 bases and the J segment 4 bases; nucleotides outside the gene matches: 7. Germline V gives CDR1 SGHRS, CDR2 YFSETQ. The CDR3 region is CASSPERGLYNEQFF. The CDR3 nucleotides are TGCGCCAGCAGCCCTGAGCGGGGGCTGTACAATGAGCAGTTCTTC.

The V gene is TRBV25-1, the J gene TRBJ2-5; 9 nucleotides match TRBD2. V lost 2 bases and J lost 2; bases outside the gene matches: 6. Germline values: CDR1 MGHDK, CDR2 SYGVNS. The CDR3 runs to 16 residues. The chain's CDR3 is CASSENSGGPQETQYF. The CDR3 nucleotides read TGTGCCAGCAGTGAAAATAGCGGGGGACCTCAAGAGACCCAGTACTTC.

The rearrangement uses TRBV19 and TRBJ1-2; D might be TRBD1 (5 bases). The germline V gene has CDR1 LNHDA and CDR2 SQIVND (reference sequence). The CDR3 has 13 residues. The ends were cut back, 10 bases at V and 8 bases at J, with 20 bases in the middle. The CDR3 loop is CATPSPGGWGYTF. The DNA of the CDR3 is TGTGCCACCCCCTCACCCGGGGGTTGGGGCTACACCTTC.

The CDR3 sequence: CASSQDRGVQQFF. The CDR3 nucleotides read TGCGCCAGCAGCCAAGATCGGGGAGTACAGCAGTTCTTC. V gene TRBV4-1 combines with J gene TRBJ2-1; the D gene is possibly TRBD2 (5 bases). Germline V gives CDR1 MGHRA, CDR2 YSYEKL. Trimming pared 0 bases from V and 11 bases from J, leaving 11 bases between. The CDR3 runs 13 residues.

At least ten counts were recorded for this clonotype. The chain is built from TRBV24-1 and TRBJ1-2; D call uncertain. This CDR3 is built from 14 residues. Germline lookup yields CDR1 KGHDR and CDR2 SFDVKD. Trimming took 5 bases from V and 6 from J, leaving 15 bases between them. The CDR3 DNA sequence: TGTGCCACCAGTGCGGGCCCTCCCACCAATGGCTACACCTTC. Translation gives CATSAGPPTNGYTF.